These T cell receptor beta chains were read from a single sample in a study of STAT5B mutations in CD4+ large granular lymphocyte leukemia. The method was immunoSEQ multiplex PCR; TCRdb's version includes in-frame clones alone and lacks a portion of them. The sample carries 45,000 or so clones, roughly 85% recorded once. The specimen sequenced was CD4+ T cells from blood buffy coats. These receptors all come from a human donor in good health. Both conserved end residues are part of each CDR3. The D gene is left open where the match is weak. Clone size is stated in some rows and not others, as once, few, many or a class when expanded.

abundance: NA
j_gene: TRBJ1-3
len: 14
v_gene: TRBV2
d_gene: NA
CDR3nt: TGTGCCAGCAGGGCTACAGGGTCTGGAAACACCATATATTTT
CDR3aa: CASRATGSGNTIYF

abundance: NA
j_gene: TRBJ1-2
len: 15
v_gene: TRBV7-2
d_gene: TRBD1
CDR3nt: TGTGCCAGCAGCTTAGGGGACAGGGGGGTGGGTGGCTACACCTTC
CDR3aa: CASSLGDRGVGGYTF

abundance: NA
j_gene: TRBJ2-5
len: 14
v_gene: TRBV11-2
d_gene: TRBD2
CDR3nt: TGTGCCAGCAGCTCGACTAGCGGGAGGGAGACCCAGTACTTC
CDR3aa: CASSSTSGRETQYF

abundance: NA
j_gene: TRBJ1-1
len: 13
v_gene: TRBV29-1
d_gene: NA
CDR3nt: TGCAGCGTTAATAGGGTAACGGACACTGAAGCTTTCTTT
CDR3aa: CSVNRVTDTEAFF

abundance: NA
j_gene: TRBJ2-1
len: 15
v_gene: TRBV2
d_gene: TRBD2
CDR3nt: TGTGCCAGCAGGCTAGCGGGAGGATTTTCGAATGAGCAGTTCTTC
CDR3aa: CASRLAGGFSNEQFF

abundance: NA
j_gene: TRBJ1-2
len: 13
v_gene: TRBV25-1
d_gene: TRBD1
CDR3nt: TGTGCCAGCAGAGACTCAGGGGGATATGGCTACACCTTC
CDR3aa: CASRDSGGYGYTF

abundance: NA
j_gene: TRBJ1-2
len: 8
v_gene: TRBV29-1
d_gene: NA
CDR3nt: TGCAGCGCCGGTGGGTGGACCTTC
CDR3aa: CSAGGWTF

abundance: NA
j_gene: TRBJ1-3
len: 14
v_gene: TRBV5-4
d_gene: NA
CDR3nt: TGTGCCAGCAGCTTAGCCCTCTCTGGAAACACCATATATTTT
CDR3aa: CASSLALSGNTIYF

abundance: NA
j_gene: TRBJ1-2
len: 10
v_gene: TRBV18
d_gene: NA
CDR3nt: TGTGCCAGCGGAAACTATGGCTACACCTTC
CDR3aa: CASGNYGYTF

abundance: NA
j_gene: TRBJ1-3
len: 15
v_gene: TRBV7-9
d_gene: NA
CDR3nt: TGTGCCAGCAGCTTAGAGGCGTCAGATGGAAACACCATATATTTT
CDR3aa: CASSLEASDGNTIYF

abundance: NA
j_gene: TRBJ2-3
len: 17
v_gene: TRBV30
d_gene: NA
CDR3nt: TGTGCCTGGGTGGGGGGGCTACTTTCCTTTAGCACAGATACGCAGTATTTT
CDR3aa: CAWVGGLLSFSTDTQYF

abundance: once
j_gene: TRBJ2-5
len: 16
v_gene: TRBV5-6
d_gene: TRBD2
CDR3nt: TGTGCCAGCAGCTCAACTAGCGGAGGGGGGTTCAGGACCCAGTACTTC
CDR3aa: CASSSTSGGGFRTQYF

abundance: NA
j_gene: TRBJ1-2
len: 12
v_gene: TRBV6-5
d_gene: NA
CDR3nt: TGTGCCAGCAGTACCGGCAACTATGGCTACACCTTC
CDR3aa: CASSTGNYGYTF

abundance: NA
j_gene: TRBJ2-7
len: 14
v_gene: TRBV28
d_gene: NA
CDR3nt: TGTGCCAGCAGTTTAGCCCGGACAGTTTACGAGCAGTACTTC
CDR3aa: CASSLARTVYEQYF

abundance: NA
j_gene: TRBJ2-3
len: 14
v_gene: TRBV11-2
d_gene: TRBD2
CDR3nt: TGTGCCAGCAGCTATAGCGGGAGTGCCGATACGCAGTATTTT
CDR3aa: CASSYSGSADTQYF

abundance: NA
j_gene: TRBJ2-7
len: 14
v_gene: TRBV30
d_gene: NA
CDR3nt: TGTGCCCGAGACCACCCTCGAGGTAGGAACGAGCAGTACTTC
CDR3aa: CARDHPRGRNEQYF

abundance: few
j_gene: TRBJ2-7
len: 14
v_gene: TRBV7-8
d_gene: TRBD2
CDR3nt: TGTGCCAGCAGCTTAGGGCTAGCGGGAGCTGAGCAGTACTTC
CDR3aa: CASSLGLAGAEQYF

abundance: NA
j_gene: TRBJ2-3
len: 15
v_gene: TRBV5-3
d_gene: NA
CDR3nt: TGTGCCAGAAGCTTGACCAGGGGTGGTGGGGATACGCAGTATTTT
CDR3aa: CARSLTRGGGDTQYF

abundance: NA
j_gene: TRBJ1-1
len: 12
v_gene: TRBV6-1
d_gene: TRBD1
CDR3nt: TGTGCCAGCACCCTAACAGGGGTATGGGCTTTCTTT
CDR3aa: CASTLTGVWAFF

abundance: NA
j_gene: TRBJ2-5
len: 15
v_gene: TRBV19
d_gene: TRBD1
CDR3nt: TGTGCCAGTTCTATGGGGACAGGGGGCATGGAGACCCAGTACTTC
CDR3aa: CASSMGTGGMETQYF

abundance: once
j_gene: TRBJ2-5
len: 15
v_gene: TRBV7-2
d_gene: TRBD2
CDR3nt: TGTGCCAGCAGCCACCAGCGAGCGGGGCGAGAGACCCAGTACTTC
CDR3aa: CASSHQRAGRETQYF

abundance: NA
j_gene: TRBJ2-1
len: 14
v_gene: TRBV11-3
d_gene: NA
CDR3nt: TGTGCCAGCAGCCAACGGACGGAATACAATGAGCAGTTCTTC
CDR3aa: CASSQRTEYNEQFF

abundance: few
j_gene: TRBJ1-4
len: 13
v_gene: TRBV27
d_gene: NA
CDR3nt: TGTGCCAGCAGTTTAAACAGGGATGAAAAACTGTTTTTT
CDR3aa: CASSLNRDEKLFF

abundance: NA
j_gene: TRBJ2-2
len: 17
v_gene: TRBV19
d_gene: TRBD1
CDR3nt: TGTGCCAGTAGTATCCGGGACAGGGGGCCGGGCACCGGGGAGCTGTTTTTT
CDR3aa: CASSIRDRGPGTGELFF

abundance: NA
j_gene: TRBJ2-3
len: 17
v_gene: TRBV5-1
d_gene: TRBD2
CDR3nt: TGCGCCAGCAGCTTTCTAGCGGGAGGGTCGGGCACAGATACGCAGTATTTT
CDR3aa: CASSFLAGGSGTDTQYF

abundance: NA
j_gene: TRBJ2-1
len: 13
v_gene: TRBV30
d_gene: NA
CDR3nt: TGTGCCTGGAGAGCAACTAGAGTCAATGAGCAGTTCTTC
CDR3aa: CAWRATRVNEQFF

abundance: NA
j_gene: TRBJ1-1
len: 14
v_gene: TRBV11-2
d_gene: NA
CDR3nt: TGTGCCAGCAGCTTAAGAACAGGTTCGGCGGCGGCTTTCTTT
CDR3aa: CASSLRTGSAAAFF

abundance: few
j_gene: TRBJ1-2
len: 12
v_gene: TRBV29-1
d_gene: NA
CDR3nt: TGCAGCGGGGCCAACTTGAGAGATGGCTACACCTTC
CDR3aa: CSGANLRDGYTF

abundance: few
j_gene: TRBJ1-5
len: 14
v_gene: TRBV30
d_gene: NA
CDR3nt: TGTGCCTGGAGCTCAGGGAGAGGCAATCAGCCCCAGCATTTT
CDR3aa: CAWSSGRGNQPQHF

abundance: NA
j_gene: TRBJ1-1
len: 15
v_gene: TRBV10-3
d_gene: NA
CDR3nt: TGTGCCATCAGTGAGTCCGGGTTCGTGGACACTGAAGCTTTCTTT
CDR3aa: CAISESGFVDTEAFF

abundance: NA
j_gene: TRBJ2-1
len: 14
v_gene: TRBV9
d_gene: TRBD2
CDR3nt: TGTGCCAGCAGCGGGGGACTAGCCTACAATGAGCAGTTCTTC
CDR3aa: CASSGGLAYNEQFF

abundance: NA
j_gene: TRBJ2-7
len: 15
v_gene: TRBV11-2
d_gene: TRBD1
CDR3nt: TGTGCCAGCAGTCGGGACAGGGAGGTAACCTACGAGCAGTACTTC
CDR3aa: CASSRDREVTYEQYF

abundance: NA
j_gene: TRBJ2-1
len: 15
v_gene: TRBV7-9
d_gene: NA
CDR3nt: TGTGCCAGCAGCTTAGGTCACCCTTCCTACAATGAGCAGTTCTTC
CDR3aa: CASSLGHPSYNEQFF